The sequence of this T cell receptor beta chain was determined in a study of cytomegalovirus exposure and HLA in healthy donors. Study information: The 120 or so validation repertoires were reported in a later analysis to have been generated on the same platform as the roughly 630 first-cohort repertoires. Overall study results and limits: Specific recognition of CMV antigens was confirmed in vitro for a few chains (all CMV-associated). In the 120 or so validation repertoires, approximately 93% of cluster scores exceeded 0, per a later analysis. The study labeled about 160 TCR beta chains cytomegalovirus-associated.

Comments on this clone: What it binds is unknown.

Here immunoSEQ multiplex PCR was the method, and the copy in TCRdb shows in-frame clones only, minus some. This sample has tens of thousands of clones, with approximately 96% found just once. This CDR3 region has 12 residues. The germline V and J ends were trimmed by 0 bases and 4 bases, with 6 bases remaining between them. Germline V CDR1 and CDR2: GTSNPN, SVGIG (reference sequence). The sequencing sample was made of PBMCs. V is TRBV30 and J is TRBJ1-1; D unclear. The clonotype comes from a man aged 18 to 35 in good health and CMV-seropositive. The CDR3 sequence is CAWSVILTEAFF. The CDR3 bases are TGTGCCTGGAGTGTTATTCTCACTGAAGCTTTCTTT.